This TCR beta chain stems from a study of CD8 T cells in ankylosing spondylitis. From the 5' RACE reads, TCRdb called clonotypes with MiXCR, one entry per CDR3 protein. The sample has about 360,000 distinct CDR3 sequences, approximately 20% seen once. Findings and limits, study-wide: Past studies reported some motif variants in reactive arthritis synovial fluid and blood.

This clonotype was detected only a few times. Antigen: not known. Trimming left V 5 bases short and J 2 bases short, with 12 bases between. This CDR3 contains 14 residues. This TCR was sampled from a male donor with ankylosing spondylitis or in good health (not recorded which). Sequencing was done on a sample of blood, either unsorted or a sorted T cell fraction (not recorded which). The chain uses TRBV12-3 or TRBV12-4 and TRBJ2-5, with a possible D match to TRBD2 (6 bases). The CDR3 sequence is CASSHGTSQETQYF. CDR3 DNA: TGTGCCAGCAGTCACGGGACTTCGCAAGAGACCCAGTACTTC.